Shown below are 10 T cell receptor beta chains from a single sample sequenced in a study of breast tumors, draining lymph nodes, adjacent tissues. From the multiplex PCR reads, TCRdb called clonotypes with MiXCR, one entry per CDR3 protein. The table shows 250,000 or so distinct CDR3 sequences, with under 35% occurring only once. Samples came from axillary lymph nodes draining the breast cancer. The sample comprised axillary lymph node tissue. The receptors originated from a female donor with breast cancer. Some clones in this sample may be carry-over from other donors' samples.

This clonotype was seen a handful of times. The rearrangement uses TRBV12-3 or TRBV12-4 and TRBJ1-5, with D perhaps matching TRBD1 (5 bases). V gave up 1 base and J gave up 9 bases, with 16 bases separating them. The length of the CDR3 is 15 residues. The CDR3 sequence is CASSLGVGAPGPQHF. The DNA for the CDR3 is TGTGCCAGCAGTTTAGGGGTCGGGGCCCCCGGGCCCCAGCATTTT.

This clonotype was seen many times. The chain couples TRBV5-1 to TRBJ2-2; a possible D gene is TRBD2 (6 bases). The germline V and J ends were trimmed by 7 bases and 7 bases, with 11 bases remaining between them. Per the germline V gene, CDR1 is SGHRS and CDR2 is YFSETQ. The CDR3 contains 12 residues. In DNA, the CDR3 is TGCGCCAGCGGACCTAGCGACGGGGAGCTGTTTTTT. It is translated as CASGPSDGELFF.

A few counts support this clonotype. The gene calls are TRBV6-5 and TRBJ2-4, with a tentative D call TRBD1 (8 bases). CDR3 size: 16 residues. Germline V gives CDR1 MNHEY, CDR2 SVGAGI. V was cut by 4 bases and J by 4 bases, with 17 bases left in between. In DNA, the CDR3 is TGTGCCAGCAGTTCTGGACAGGGAGGGCGGAAAAACATTCAGTACTTC. Protein product: CASSSGQGGRKNIQYF.

About this clonotype itself: A much more abundant neighbour one base away suggests this may be a read error. V usage is TRBV6-1 and J usage is TRBJ2-6; D is unresolved. CDR1 is MNHNS, CDR2 SASEGT, per germline. The CDR3 loop spans 16 amino acids. Here the CDR3 reads CAGSVLGPSGANVLTF. CDR3 DNA: TGTGCCGGCAGCGTTCTCGGCCCTTCTGGGGCCAACGTCCTGACTTTC.

Concerning this clonotype itself: A read error may produce the germline difference seen at one junction end. V is TRBV7-9 and J is TRBJ1-4; D possibly corresponds to TRBD1 (6 bases). Germline CDR1 SEHNR, CDR2 FQNEAQ (reference sequence). The CDR3 totals 14 residues. CDR3 amino acids: CASSEGQFNEKLLF. The CDR3 region has the DNA TGTGCCAGCAGCGAAGGACAGTTCAACGAAAAACTGCTTTTT.

This chain connects TRBV19 to TRBJ2-3; D could derive from TRBD1 or TRBD2 (6 bases each). Germline V gives CDR1 LNHDA, CDR2 SQIVND (reference sequence). V was trimmed by 6 bases and J by 0 bases, leaving 16 bases between them. CDR3 length equals 16 residues. In DNA, the CDR3 is TGTGCCAGTAGGCTCCGGGGGCCCACTAGCACAGATACGCAGTATTTT. Translated, it gives CASRLRGPTSTDTQYF.

The gene calls are TRBV27 and TRBJ2-7, with D tentatively TRBD1 or TRBD2 (5 bases each). Trimming took off 3 bases at V and 8 bases at J, with 17 bases between the two ends. The CDR3 contains 14 residues. CDR1 and CDR2 from the germline V gene are MNHEY and SMNVEV (reference sequence). The CDR3 region has the DNA TGTGCCAGCAGTTTTGAGGGGCCGGCTGCTAAGCAGTACTTC. This sequence encodes CASSFEGPAAKQYF.

In this sample, this clonotype turned up many times. This rearrangement joins TRBV7-6 to TRBJ2-3, with 7 bases lining up with TRBD2. J was trimmed by 0 bases and V by 1 base; bases with no gene match: 7. Germline CDR1 reads SGHVS; CDR2 reads FNYEAQ. CDR3 length: 17 residues. The CDR3 spells CASSLGSGGRSTDTQYF. CDR3 nucleotides: TGTGCCAGCAGCTTAGGGTCGGGCGGGAGAAGCACAGATACGCAGTATTTT.

The genes are TRBV20-1 and TRBJ1-2; the D gene is possibly TRBD1 (6 bases). The CDR3 loop spans 15 amino acids. V was shortened by 3 bases and J by 8 bases, with 22 bases between the two germline ends. In germline, CDR1 is DFQATT, CDR2 SNEGSKA (reference sequence). The CDR3 sequence is CSASHQGNGLEGYTF. The CDR3 DNA reads as TGCAGTGCTAGTCACCAGGGGAACGGTTTAGAAGGCTACACCTTC.

This clonotype was seen many times. J is TRBJ2-7 and V is TRBV20-1; the D gene could be TRBD1 or TRBD2 (6 bases each). The CDR3 consists of 13 residues. Germline CDR1 reads DFQATT; CDR2 reads SNEGSKA (reference sequence). V lost 5 bases, J lost 0 bases, and 11 bases lay in between. Here the CDR3 reads CSASPGASYEQYF. The CDR3 nucleotides read TGCAGTGCTTCCCCGGGGGCCTCCTACGAGCAGTACTTC.